The subject of this entry is one TCR beta chain. PCR used 60 Vbeta primers and 13 Jbeta primers. Some clones are missing from TCRdb's copy, which holds only in-frame ones; the method was immunoSEQ multiplex PCR. In the table there are about 130,000 clones, 65% to 75% of which are singletons. The V end lost 1 base, the J end lost 1 base, and 4 bases lay between the germline ends. This CDR3 region has 14 residues. CDR1 LNHDA and CDR2 SQIVND come from the germline V gene (reference sequence). This sample was included in a study of cytomegalovirus exposure and HLA in healthy donors. This TCR came from a woman aged 45-60 years in good health and CMV-seropositive. The source material was PBMCs. The chain links TRBV19 to TRBJ2-2; D is unclear. CDR3 amino acids: CASSIGLNTGELFF. CDR3 bases: TGTGCCAGTAGTATAGGGCTGAACACCGGGGAGCTGTTTTTT.